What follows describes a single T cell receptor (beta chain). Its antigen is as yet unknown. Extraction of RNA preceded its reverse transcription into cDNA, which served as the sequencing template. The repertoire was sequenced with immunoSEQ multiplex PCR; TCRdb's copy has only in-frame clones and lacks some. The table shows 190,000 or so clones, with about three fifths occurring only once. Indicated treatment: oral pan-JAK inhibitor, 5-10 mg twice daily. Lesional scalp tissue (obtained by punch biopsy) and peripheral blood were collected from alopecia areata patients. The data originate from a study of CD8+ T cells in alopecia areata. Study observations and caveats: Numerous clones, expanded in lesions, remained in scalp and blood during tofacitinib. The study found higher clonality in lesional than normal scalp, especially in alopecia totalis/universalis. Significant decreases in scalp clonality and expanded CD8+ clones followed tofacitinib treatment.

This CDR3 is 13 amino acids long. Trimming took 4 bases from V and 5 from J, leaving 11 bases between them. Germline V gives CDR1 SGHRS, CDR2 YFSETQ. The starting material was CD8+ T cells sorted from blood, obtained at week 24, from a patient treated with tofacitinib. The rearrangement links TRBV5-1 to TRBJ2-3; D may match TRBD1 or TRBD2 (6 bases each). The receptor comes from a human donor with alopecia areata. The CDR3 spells CASSPEGGDTQYF. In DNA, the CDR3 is TGCGCCAGCAGCCCGGAGGGGGGAGATACGCAGTATTTT.